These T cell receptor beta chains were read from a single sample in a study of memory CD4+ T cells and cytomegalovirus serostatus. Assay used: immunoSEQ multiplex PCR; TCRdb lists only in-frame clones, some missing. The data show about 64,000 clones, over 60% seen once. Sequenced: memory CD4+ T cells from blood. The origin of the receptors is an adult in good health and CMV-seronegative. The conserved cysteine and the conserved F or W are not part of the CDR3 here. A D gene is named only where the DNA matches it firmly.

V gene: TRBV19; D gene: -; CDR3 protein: ASSMVLMNTEAF
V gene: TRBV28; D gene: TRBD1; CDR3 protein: ASSLSGTGPHEQY
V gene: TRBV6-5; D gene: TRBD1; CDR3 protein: ASSSRQGANTEAF
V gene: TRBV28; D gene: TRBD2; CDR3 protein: ASSRTSGTYSYEQY
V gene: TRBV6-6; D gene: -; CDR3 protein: ASSYGQDHYQETQY
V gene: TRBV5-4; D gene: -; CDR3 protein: ASSLPPPDTQY
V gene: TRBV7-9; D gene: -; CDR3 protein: ASSLGRTESTGELF
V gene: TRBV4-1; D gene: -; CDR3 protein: ASSPPGLQTETQY
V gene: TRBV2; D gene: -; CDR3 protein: ASSDFGTANQPQH
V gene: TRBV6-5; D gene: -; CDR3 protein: ATQPRGHTDTQY
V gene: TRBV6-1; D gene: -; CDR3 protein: ASSEAGRIGRSSYNSPLH
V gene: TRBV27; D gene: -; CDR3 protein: ASSFNDRTEAF